These 6 T cell receptor beta chains were sequenced from one sample in a study of spatial heterogeneity in lung cancer. MiXCR, run by TCRdb on the 5' RACE reads, gives a single entry per CDR3 protein. The data show 24,000 or so distinct CDR3 sequences, with over 6% seen just once and over 11% held by the top ten. Stated time point: sample taken at primary tumor resection. The input material, whole RNA from tumor, nontumor lung or frozen PBMC, was sequenced unsorted. The sample here was PBMCs, taken at surgery. The receptors shown here come from a male donor with early-stage non-small cell lung cancer.

This clonotype was found many times. This CDR3 reads CASSGGEYNQPQHF. The CDR3 nucleotides are TGTGCCAGCAGCGGGGGGGAGTATAATCAGCCCCAGCATTTT. The gene calls are TRBV9 and TRBJ1-5, with D maybe TRBD1 (5 bases). This CDR3 has 14 residues. Germline V gene lookup returns CDR1 SGDLS and CDR2 YYNGEE. The ends were cut back, 3 bases at V and 4 bases at J, with 11 bases in the middle. Full variable domain (missing parts from reference TRBV9 and TRBJ1-5): DSGVTQTPKHLITATGQRVTLRCSPRSGDLSVYWYQQSLDQGLQFLIQYYNGEERAKGNILERFSAQQFPDLHSELNLSSLELGDSALYFCASSGGEYNQPQHFGDGTRLSIL.

This clonotype came up many times. The CDR3 bases are TGTGCCAGCAGCCAACAGGGGGGCAATCAGCCCCAGCATTTT. It codes for CASSQQGGNQPQHF. J is TRBJ1-5 and V is TRBV3-1; 7 bases match TRBD1. V was clipped by 2 bases and J by 2 bases; unmatched bases: 0. Germline CDR1 and CDR2: LGHDT and YNNKEL (reference sequence). This CDR3 spans 14 amino acids.

The CDR3 protein is CASSLDASTSSTGELFF. The DNA of the CDR3 is TGCGCCAGCAGCTTGGACGCAAGCACGTCAAGCACCGGGGAGCTGTTTTTT. The V call is TRBV5-1, the J call TRBJ2-2, with D unclear. V gave up 0 bases and J gave up 4 bases, with 16 bases separating them. The CDR3 totals 17 residues. Per germline, CDR1 SGHRS and CDR2 YFSETQ. Based on the CDR3 plus reference TRBV5-1 and TRBJ2-2, the full variable domain is KAGVTQTPRYLIKTRGQQVTLSCSPISGHRSVSWYQQTPGQGLQFLFEYFSETQRNKGNFPGRFSGRQFSNSRSEMNVSTLELGDSALYLCASSLDASTSSTGELFFGEGSRLTVL.

This clonotype was found many times. V usage is TRBV27 and J usage is TRBJ1-4, with D tentatively TRBD1 (6 bases). Germline lookup yields CDR1 MNHEY and CDR2 SMNVEV (reference sequence). This CDR3 spans 15 amino acids. V shed 6 bases and J shed 4 bases, with 15 bases lying between them. The CDR3 protein is CASSKLQGFNEKLFF. CDR3 in DNA: TGTGCCAGCAGCAAACTACAGGGCTTTAATGAAAAACTGTTTTTT.

This clonotype was seen at least ten times. The V gene is TRBV5-4, the J gene TRBJ1-2; D is undetermined. Germline V lookup: CDR1 SGHNT, CDR2 YYREEE (reference sequence). CDR3 length: 15 residues. Trimming took off 1 base at V and 2 bases at J, with 12 bases between the two ends. CDR3 sequence (DNA): TGTGCCAGCAGCTTGTCTCAGATGGGGAACTATGGCTACACCTTC. The encoded protein is CASSLSQMGNYGYTF.

This clonotype was seen a handful of times. CDR3 nucleotide sequence: TGTGCCAGCAGTCCCCGGGACGGAGAGAAGCAGTACGTC. This gives the protein CASSPRDGEKQYV. This chain links TRBV12-3 or TRBV12-4 with TRBJ2-7; either TRBD1 or TRBD2 may supply D (5 bases each). The CDR3 is made up of 13 amino acids. The V and J ends lost 5 bases and 8 bases respectively, with 16 bases between them.